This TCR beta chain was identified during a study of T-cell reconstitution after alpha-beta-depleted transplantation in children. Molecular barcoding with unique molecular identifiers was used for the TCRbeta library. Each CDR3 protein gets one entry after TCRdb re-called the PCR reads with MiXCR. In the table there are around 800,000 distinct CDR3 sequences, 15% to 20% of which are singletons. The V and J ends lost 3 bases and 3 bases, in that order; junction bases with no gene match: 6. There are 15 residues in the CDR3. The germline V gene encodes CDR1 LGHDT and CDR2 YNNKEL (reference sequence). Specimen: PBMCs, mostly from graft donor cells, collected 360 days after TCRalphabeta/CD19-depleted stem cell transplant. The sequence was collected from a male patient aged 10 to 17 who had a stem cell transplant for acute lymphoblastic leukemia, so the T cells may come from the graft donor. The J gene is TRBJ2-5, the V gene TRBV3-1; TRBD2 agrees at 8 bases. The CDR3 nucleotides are TGTGCCAGCAGCCAGGCTAGCGGGTGGGAAGAGACCCAGTACTTC. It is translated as CASSQASGWEETQYF.